This is a list of T cell receptor beta chains from one sample in a study of control samples from healthy donors and cancer patients. Sequenced by immunoSEQ multiplex PCR; TCRdb stores in-frame clones only, minus some. The sample contains fewer than 200,000 clones, under 96% of which appear only once. The sample taken for sequencing was blood. These receptors all stem from a woman aged 25 to 39 in good health. Each CDR3 is given with its conserved first and last residue. The order of the fields is V gene, J gene, clone size, D gene, CDR3 DNA, CDR3 protein. D genes are given only for firm matches. The size field is filled for only some rows; it gives once, few, many or a size class.

v_call: TRBV6-5
j_call: TRBJ1-5
clone_size: NA
d_call: NA
cdr3_nt: TGTGCCAGCAGATTTGACCCTGGCGAGCCCCAGCATTTT
cdr3_aa: CASRFDPGEPQHF

v_call: TRBV10-3
j_call: TRBJ2-7
clone_size: NA
d_call: TRBD2
cdr3_nt: TGTGCCATCAGGGGGACTAGCGGAGAGGAGGAGCAGTACTTC
cdr3_aa: CAIRGTSGEEEQYF

v_call: TRBV9
j_call: TRBJ1-1
clone_size: NA
d_call: NA
cdr3_nt: TGTGCCAGCAGCTGGGACGGCGCGACTGAAGCTTTCTTT
cdr3_aa: CASSWDGATEAFF

v_call: TRBV11-2
j_call: TRBJ2-2
clone_size: NA
d_call: NA
cdr3_nt: TGTGCCAGCAGCACCCGGACAGCCGGGGAGCTGTTTTTT
cdr3_aa: CASSTRTAGELFF

v_call: TRBV28
j_call: TRBJ2-7
clone_size: NA
d_call: TRBD2
cdr3_nt: TGTGCCACCAATATTAGAAGCGGGATGTACGAGCAGTACTTC
cdr3_aa: CATNIRSGMYEQYF

v_call: TRBV6-4
j_call: TRBJ1-2
clone_size: NA
d_call: NA
cdr3_nt: TGTGCCAGCAGTCCCGGGTCCAACTATGGCTACACCTTC
cdr3_aa: CASSPGSNYGYTF

v_call: TRBV6-5
j_call: TRBJ1-1
clone_size: NA
d_call: NA
cdr3_nt: TGTGCCAGCAGTATATCCGGGGCTAAAGCTTTCTTT
cdr3_aa: CASSISGAKAFF

v_call: TRBV19
j_call: TRBJ1-3
clone_size: NA
d_call: NA
cdr3_nt: TGTGCCAGTCAAATACCGGGACCGTCGTTCTCTGGAAACACCATATATTTT
cdr3_aa: CASQIPGPSFSGNTIYF

v_call: TRBV2
j_call: TRBJ2-7
clone_size: NA
d_call: TRBD2
cdr3_nt: TGTGCCAGCAGTGTCGTGACTAGCGGGAGGTCCTCCCCCTACGAGCAGTACTTC
cdr3_aa: CASSVVTSGRSSPYEQYF

v_call: TRBV6-4
j_call: TRBJ2-2
clone_size: few
d_call: NA
cdr3_nt: TGTGCCAGCTCGGAATCGGGGACCGGGGAGCTGTTTTTT
cdr3_aa: CASSESGTGELFF

v_call: TRBV7-8
j_call: TRBJ2-1
clone_size: NA
d_call: TRBD1
cdr3_nt: TGTGCCAGCAGCTTAGCGCACAGGGGGCCGGGTAATGAGCAGTTCTTC
cdr3_aa: CASSLAHRGPGNEQFF

v_call: TRBV28
j_call: TRBJ1-5
clone_size: NA
d_call: TRBD1
cdr3_nt: TGTGCCAGCAGTTTTCCCCGGGGGACAGGGGATGATCAGCCCCAGCATTTT
cdr3_aa: CASSFPRGTGDDQPQHF

v_call: TRBV7-9
j_call: TRBJ1-5
clone_size: NA
d_call: NA
cdr3_nt: TGTGCCAGCAGCTTAGGTGCAGGGAATCAGCCCCAGCATTTT
cdr3_aa: CASSLGAGNQPQHF

v_call: TRBV10-1
j_call: TRBJ2-4
clone_size: NA
d_call: NA
cdr3_nt: TGCGCCAGCAGTGAGTCGAAGGGTGCGGCCAAAAACATTCAGTACTTC
cdr3_aa: CASSESKGAAKNIQYF

v_call: TRBV15
j_call: TRBJ2-3
clone_size: NA
d_call: NA
cdr3_nt: TGTGCCACTACAGATCCGACTGCGGTCGACACAGATACGCAGTATTTT
cdr3_aa: CATTDPTAVDTDTQYF

v_call: TRBV7-9
j_call: TRBJ2-1
clone_size: NA
d_call: NA
cdr3_nt: TGTGCCAGCAGCTTCGCCTCGGGGGCGCCCAATGAGCAGTTCTTC
cdr3_aa: CASSFASGAPNEQFF

v_call: TRBV6-1
j_call: TRBJ1-6
clone_size: NA
d_call: NA
cdr3_nt: TGTGCCAGCAGTAAAGGGAGGGGCCCCGTAGATATGAATTCACCCCTCCACTTT
cdr3_aa: CASSKGRGPVDMNSPLHF

v_call: TRBV7-6
j_call: TRBJ1-3
clone_size: NA
d_call: NA
cdr3_nt: TGTGCCAGCAGCTCCGGGACGGTGTTAACCTCCTCTGGAAACACCATATATTTT
cdr3_aa: CASSSGTVLTSSGNTIYF

v_call: TRBV30
j_call: TRBJ2-7
clone_size: NA
d_call: NA
cdr3_nt: TGTGCCTGGAGTGTACGTGGGGTTCTCTCCTACGAGCAGTACTTC
cdr3_aa: CAWSVRGVLSYEQYF

v_call: TRBV5-1
j_call: TRBJ2-1
clone_size: NA
d_call: TRBD1
cdr3_nt: TGCGCCAGCACCCCGAGGAGTAGACAGGGCGACTACAATGAGCAGTTCTTC
cdr3_aa: CASTPRSRQGDYNEQFF

v_call: TRBV5-4
j_call: TRBJ1-2
clone_size: NA
d_call: NA
cdr3_nt: TGTGCCAGCAGCTTCGGCAGGGGTAACTATGGCTACACCTTC
cdr3_aa: CASSFGRGNYGYTF

v_call: TRBV9
j_call: TRBJ2-1
clone_size: NA
d_call: TRBD2
cdr3_nt: TGTGCCAGCAGCGATGGACTAGCGGGAGCTGAGCAGTTCTTC
cdr3_aa: CASSDGLAGAEQFF

v_call: TRBV5-1
j_call: TRBJ1-6
clone_size: NA
d_call: TRBD1
cdr3_nt: TGCGCCAGCAGCCGGACAGGGGGCAATTATAATTCACCCCTCCACTTT
cdr3_aa: CASSRTGGNYNSPLHF

v_call: TRBV6-6
j_call: TRBJ2-7
clone_size: few
d_call: TRBD2
cdr3_nt: TGTGCCAGCAGAGAGCGGGAGGGCGGGTCCTACGAGCAGTACTTC
cdr3_aa: CASREREGGSYEQYF

v_call: TRBV6-5
j_call: TRBJ1-2
clone_size: NA
d_call: NA
cdr3_nt: TGTGCCAGCAACCCCAGCCCCGCTAACTATGGCTACACCTTC
cdr3_aa: CASNPSPANYGYTF

v_call: TRBV12-5
j_call: TRBJ2-2
clone_size: NA
d_call: TRBD1
cdr3_nt: TGTGCTAGTGGTTTGGTACAGGGGGACACCGGGGAGCTGTTTTTT
cdr3_aa: CASGLVQGDTGELFF

v_call: TRBV6-2/TRBV6-3
j_call: TRBJ1-4
clone_size: NA
d_call: NA
cdr3_nt: TGTGCCAGCAGTTACGATCCGGACACCTCTAATGAAAAACTGTTTTTT
cdr3_aa: CASSYDPDTSNEKLFF

v_call: TRBV6-5
j_call: TRBJ1-1
clone_size: NA
d_call: NA
cdr3_nt: TGTGCCAGCAGTCTCTGGACGGGGAACACTGAAGCTTTCTTT
cdr3_aa: CASSLWTGNTEAFF

v_call: TRBV27
j_call: TRBJ1-1
clone_size: NA
d_call: NA
cdr3_nt: TGTGCCAGCAGTCATGGCGGGACGGGCAATGAAGCTTTCTTT
cdr3_aa: CASSHGGTGNEAFF

v_call: TRBV2
j_call: TRBJ1-5
clone_size: NA
d_call: NA
cdr3_nt: TGTGCCAGCAGTGATCGGCAGGGATATCAGCCCCAGCATTTT
cdr3_aa: CASSDRQGYQPQHF

v_call: TRBV6-5
j_call: TRBJ2-3
clone_size: NA
d_call: NA
cdr3_nt: TGTGCCAGCAGTTACTCGCCGGCGGATACGCAGTATTTT
cdr3_aa: CASSYSPADTQYF

v_call: TRBV6-4
j_call: TRBJ1-5
clone_size: NA
d_call: TRBD1
cdr3_nt: TGTGCCAGCAGTCAGGGGGAACGAATGAATAGCAATCAGCCCCAGCATTTT
cdr3_aa: CASSQGERMNSNQPQHF

v_call: TRBV18
j_call: TRBJ2-1
clone_size: NA
d_call: TRBD1
cdr3_nt: TGTGCCAGCTCCCCCAGGACAGGGACGAATGAGCAGTTCTTC
cdr3_aa: CASSPRTGTNEQFF

v_call: TRBV7-3
j_call: TRBJ1-1
clone_size: NA
d_call: NA
cdr3_nt: TGTGCCAGCAGCTTTAGAGGAGACAGTGAAGCTTTCTTT
cdr3_aa: CASSFRGDSEAFF

v_call: TRBV9
j_call: TRBJ1-2
clone_size: NA
d_call: NA
cdr3_nt: TGTGCCAGCAGCTCCTCTGGGTCGGGCGGCACCTTC
cdr3_aa: CASSSSGSGGTF

v_call: TRBV5-1
j_call: TRBJ2-1
clone_size: NA
d_call: NA
cdr3_nt: TGCGCCAGCAGCTTGGGGCAGGGCTCGCTCTACAATGAGCAGTTCTTC
cdr3_aa: CASSLGQGSLYNEQFF

v_call: TRBV28
j_call: TRBJ2-3
clone_size: NA
d_call: NA
cdr3_nt: TGTGCCAGCAGTTTGAACCTCGGGCGTCGAATCACAGATACGCAGTATTTT
cdr3_aa: CASSLNLGRRITDTQYF

v_call: TRBV2
j_call: TRBJ2-7
clone_size: NA
d_call: NA
cdr3_nt: TGTGCCAGCAGTGCTAGGGGGGTCTTCTACGAGCAGTACTTC
cdr3_aa: CASSARGVFYEQYF

v_call: TRBV7-9
j_call: TRBJ2-1
clone_size: NA
d_call: NA
cdr3_nt: TGTGCCAGCAGCGCGAAATATGACTACAATGAGCAGTTCTTC
cdr3_aa: CASSAKYDYNEQFF

v_call: TRBV7-2
j_call: TRBJ1-5
clone_size: NA
d_call: NA
cdr3_nt: TGTGCCAGCAGCTTAGAAGCCACAGTCAATCAGCCCCAGCATTTT
cdr3_aa: CASSLEATVNQPQHF